This TCR beta chain was found in a study of OX40 agonist ivuxolimab in advanced cancers. Profiled with immunoSEQ multiplex PCR; TCRdb holds only in-frame clones, not every one. Of some 9,000 clones in the sample, roughly nine tenths were seen once. Germline V gene lookup returns CDR1 SGHRS and CDR2 YFSETQ. CDR3 size: 14 residues. The V gene end was trimmed by 4 bases and the J gene end by 6 bases; junction bases not matched to a gene: 8. This rearrangement joins TRBV5-1 to TRBJ2-3, with TRBD2 matching 7 bases. The sample in question was CD4+ or CD8+ T cells sorted from blood, obtained in a trial of the OX40 agonist ivuxolimab. The sequence derives from an adult with an advanced solid tumor such as melanoma, head and neck, liver or kidney cancer. CDR3 residues: CASSLLASRDTQYF. The CDR3 nucleotides read TGCGCCAGCAGCCTACTAGCGAGCCGGGATACGCAGTATTTT.